One TCR beta chain is described in this entry. The antigen is not known. These data originate in a study of blood T cells in healthy people across ages. General study findings and limits: No one knew whether donors had CMV, which possibly confounded expanded clonotype changes.

This CDR3 is 13 amino acids long. Germline-derived CDR1 and CDR2 are DFQATT and SNEGSKA (reference sequence). Trimming cost V 5 bases and J 6 bases; bases outside gene matches: 7. Through a sample-barcoded 5' primer and a J-beta primer mix, a second PCR was run for about 6 to 12 cycles. TCRdb independently ran MiXCR on the 5' RACE reads; one entry per CDR3 protein. The sample consists of hundreds of thousands of distinct CDR3 sequences, 40% to 65% of them appearing once. The chain recombines TRBV20-1 with TRBJ1-2; 9 bases map to TRBD1. The receptor was derived from an elderly man in good health. The sample taken for sequencing was blood. CDR3 nucleotide sequence: TGCAGTGCTGGAAACAGGGGGCGGGATGGCTACACCTTC. This encodes CSAGNRGRDGYTF.